The 9 T cell receptor beta chains reported below all come from one sample, sequenced in a study of T cell repertoires in cytomegalovirus infection. Each CDR3 protein gets one entry after TCRdb re-called the reads with MiXCR. The sample includes approximately 200,000 distinct CDR3 sequences, about 20% seen only once; the top ten take 15% to 20%. The sample consisted of CD8+ T cells from PBMCs. The receptor set was obtained from a human donor in good health (CMV status not recorded). Some clones in this sample may be carry-over from other donors' samples.

The rearrangement uses TRBV6-2 or TRBV6-3 and TRBJ2-2, with 9 positions matching TRBD2. V gave up 6 bases and J gave up 1 base; unmatched junction bases: 6. Germline CDR1 is MNHEY and CDR2 is SVGEGT. The CDR3 is 16 residues long. CDR3 sequence reads: CASSPAGGVNTGELFF. The CDR3 DNA reads TGTGCCAGCAGCCCCGCGGGGGGGGTGAACACCGGGGAGCTGTTTTTT.

The V and J genes are TRBV28 and TRBJ2-1; 7 nucleotides agree with TRBD2. V lost 2 bases and J lost 4; bases outside the gene matches: 8. The CDR3 loop spans 16 amino acids. CDR1 and CDR2 (germline): MDHEN, SYDVKM. CDR3 DNA sequence: TGTGCCAGCAGTTTACCCCGGGGGAGGGAATACAATGAGCAGTTCTTC. Translating gives CASSLPRGREYNEQFF.

The sample holds many counts of this clonotype. The rearrangement joins TRBV5-6 to TRBJ1-5; D is undetermined. Germline V lookup: CDR1 SGHDT, CDR2 YYEEEE. There are 15 residues in the CDR3. With 2 bases removed from V and 0 bases from J, the gap between germline ends came to 9 bases. CDR3 nucleotides: TGTGCCAGCAGCTTAGGTCCTTATAGCAATCAGCCCCAGCATTTT. It encodes CASSLGPYSNQPQHF.

The table lists this clonotype with a few counts. CDR3 DNA: TGTGCCAGCAGTTTCGACGGGTCCTACGAGCAGTACTTC. It translates to CASSFDGSYEQYF. The chain employs TRBV28 and TRBJ2-7, with no clear D. V was shortened by 3 bases and J by 1 base, with 7 bases between the two germline ends. Germline V gene sequence: CDR1 MDHEN, CDR2 SYDVKM. CDR3 length equals 13 residues.

Many counts were recorded for this clonotype. CDR3 nucleotide sequence: TGTGCCAGCAGCTTAGCGCCCTCAGGGGACTATGGCTACACCTTC. It encodes CASSLAPSGDYGYTF. The chain links TRBV7-8 to TRBJ1-2, with D possibly matching TRBD1 (6 bases). The ends were cut back, 0 bases at V and 3 bases at J, with 11 bases in the middle. Germline assignment: CDR1 SGHVS and CDR2 FQNEAQ. CDR3 size: 15 residues.

V and J are TRBV19 and TRBJ2-3, with TRBD2 matching 9 bases. CDR1 and CDR2 from the germline V gene are LNHDA and SQIVND (reference sequence). The CDR3 contains 16 residues. V lost 5 bases, J lost 2 bases, and 8 bases stayed unmatched. Written as DNA, the CDR3 is TGTGCCAGTAGTGTCCCCAGCGGGGGGTTCACAGATACGCAGTATTTT. It is translated as CASSVPSGGFTDTQYF.

This clonotype was seen only a few times. The chain recombines TRBV12-3 or TRBV12-4 with TRBJ2-1; 11 nucleotides match TRBD2. The trim removed 3 bases at V and 8 bases at J, leaving 12 bases unmatched. The CDR3 has 17 residues. CDR3 nucleotide sequence: TGTGCCAGCAGTTTGGGGGTAGCGGGGGGGCCTAAGGATGAGCAGTTCTTC. Its protein product is CASSLGVAGGPKDEQFF.

This clonotype was detected ten times or more. The chain recombines TRBV19 with TRBJ2-7; unclear D gene. V was clipped by 3 bases and J by 2 bases, with 11 bases between them. Looked up from germline, CDR1 is LNHDA and CDR2 is SQIVND (reference sequence). This CDR3 is 14 amino acids long. Here the CDR3 reads CASSISLDAYEQYF. CDR3 DNA sequence: TGTGCCAGTAGTATCTCCCTCGATGCCTACGAGCAGTACTTC.

The rearrangement uses TRBV6-6 and TRBJ2-7, with TRBD2 matching over 10 bases. J gave up 2 bases and V 6 bases, and 1 base lay outside the gene matches. The CDR3 consists of 13 residues. Germline CDR1 reads MNHNY; CDR2 reads SVGAGI (reference sequence). The CDR3 region is CASRSGGAYEQYF. CDR3 sequence (DNA): TGTGCCAGCAGGAGCGGGGGGGCCTACGAGCAGTACTTC.